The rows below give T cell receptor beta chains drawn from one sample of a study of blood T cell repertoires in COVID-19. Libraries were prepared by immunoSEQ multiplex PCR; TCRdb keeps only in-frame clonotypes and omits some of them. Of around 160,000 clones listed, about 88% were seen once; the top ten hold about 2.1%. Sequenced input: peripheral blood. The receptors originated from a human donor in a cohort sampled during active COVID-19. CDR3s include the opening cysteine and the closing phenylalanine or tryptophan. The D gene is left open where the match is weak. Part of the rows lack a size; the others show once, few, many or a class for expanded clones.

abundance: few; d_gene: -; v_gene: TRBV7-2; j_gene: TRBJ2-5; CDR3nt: TGTGCCAGCAGCTCGCCTATGGTAGAGACCCAGTACTTC; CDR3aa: CASSSPMVETQYF
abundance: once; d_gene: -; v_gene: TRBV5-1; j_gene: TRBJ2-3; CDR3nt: TGCGCCAGCAGCTTGTTTACAGAGATCACAGATACGCAGTATTTT; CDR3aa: CASSLFTEITDTQYF
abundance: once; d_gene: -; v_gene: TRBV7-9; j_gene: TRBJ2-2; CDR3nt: TGTGCCAGCAGCTCGAGGGCCAGCTTGGGCCTTGGGAACACCGGGGAGCTGTTTTTT; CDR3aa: CASSSRASLGLGNTGELFF
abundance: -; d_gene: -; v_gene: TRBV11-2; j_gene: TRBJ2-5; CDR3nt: TGTGCCAGCAGCGGCCAGGTACCACGAGAGACCCAGTACTTC; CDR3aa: CASSGQVPRETQYF
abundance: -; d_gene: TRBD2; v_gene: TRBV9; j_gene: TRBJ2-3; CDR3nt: TGTGCCAGCAGCGTCTTGGCGGGGGGGGACACAGATACGCAGTATTTT; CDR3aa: CASSVLAGGDTDTQYF
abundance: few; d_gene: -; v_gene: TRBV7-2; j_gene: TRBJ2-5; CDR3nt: TGTGCCAGCAGCCCAGGGGGGAACGGGGAGACCCAGTACTTC; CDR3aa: CASSPGGNGETQYF
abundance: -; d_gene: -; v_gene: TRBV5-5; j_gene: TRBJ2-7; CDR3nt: TGTGCCAGCAGCTTATCGAGGGATCCTCTCTCCGGGCAGTACTTC; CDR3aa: CASSLSRDPLSGQYF
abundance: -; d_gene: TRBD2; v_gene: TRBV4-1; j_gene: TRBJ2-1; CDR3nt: TGCGCCAGCAGCCAAGATAAGACTAGCGGGGCCTACAATGAGCAGTTCTTC; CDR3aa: CASSQDKTSGAYNEQFF
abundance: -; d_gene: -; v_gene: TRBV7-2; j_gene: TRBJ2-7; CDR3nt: TGTGCCAGCAGCTTATTTACCTACGAGCAGTACTTC; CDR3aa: CASSLFTYEQYF
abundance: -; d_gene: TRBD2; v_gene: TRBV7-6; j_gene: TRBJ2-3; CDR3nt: TGTGCCAGCAGCTTAGGTAGCGGGGGGGCATTTGGGACAGATACGCAGTATTTT; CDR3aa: CASSLGSGGAFGTDTQYF
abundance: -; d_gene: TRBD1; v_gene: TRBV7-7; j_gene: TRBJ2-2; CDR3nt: TGTGCTAGCAGCCGAAGGGGGCAGACCACCGGGGAGCTGTTTTTT; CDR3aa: CASSRRGQTTGELFF
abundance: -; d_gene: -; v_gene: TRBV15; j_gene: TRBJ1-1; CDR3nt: TGTGCCACCAGCAGAGGGGCCGAAGCCAGCCACAGGAACTCTGCTTTCTTT; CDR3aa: CATSRGAEASHRNSAFF
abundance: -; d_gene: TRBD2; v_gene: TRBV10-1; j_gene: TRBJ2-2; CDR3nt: TGCGCCAGCAGGGAAGGGAGGGACACCGGGGAGCTGTTTTTT; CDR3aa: CASREGRDTGELFF
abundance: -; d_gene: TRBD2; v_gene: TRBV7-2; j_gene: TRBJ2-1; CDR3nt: TGTGCCAGCAGGTCCACTAGCGGGAGGGTAAATGAGCAGTTCTTC; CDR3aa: CASRSTSGRVNEQFF
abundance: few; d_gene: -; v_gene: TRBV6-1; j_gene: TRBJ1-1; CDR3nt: TGTGCCAGCAGTGGAAGGAGCGTCACGATTTCAGGGAGGGGCACTGAAGCTTTCTTT; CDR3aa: CASSGRSVTISGRGTEAFF
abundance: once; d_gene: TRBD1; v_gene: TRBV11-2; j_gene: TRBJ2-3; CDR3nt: TGTGCCAGCAGCTCGACAGGGGGCGAATCAGATACGCAGTATTTT; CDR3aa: CASSSTGGESDTQYF
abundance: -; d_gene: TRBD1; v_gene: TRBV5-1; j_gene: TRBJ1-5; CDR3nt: TGCGCCAGCAGCTTGACAGGGGGACTGGGGCAGCCCCAGCATTTT; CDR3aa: CASSLTGGLGQPQHF
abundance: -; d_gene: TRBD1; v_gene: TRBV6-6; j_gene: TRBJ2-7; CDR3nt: TGTGCCAGCAGTCTCCCAAGTGGGACAGGGAGTGGGGAGCAGTACTTC; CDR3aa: CASSLPSGTGSGEQYF
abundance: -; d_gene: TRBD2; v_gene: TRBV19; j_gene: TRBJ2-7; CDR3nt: TGTGCCAGTAGTAACCTTAGCGGGAGGGACTCCTACGAGCAGTACTTC; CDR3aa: CASSNLSGRDSYEQYF
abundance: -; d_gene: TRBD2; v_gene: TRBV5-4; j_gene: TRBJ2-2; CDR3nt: TGTGCCAGCAGCTTGCCTAGCGGGGGGGTCACCGGGGAGCTGTTTTTT; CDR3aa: CASSLPSGGVTGELFF
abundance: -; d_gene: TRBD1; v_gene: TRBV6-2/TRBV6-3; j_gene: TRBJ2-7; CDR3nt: TGTGCCAGCAGTTCGACCGGACAGGGCCGATCGTACGAGCAGTACTTC; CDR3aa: CASSSTGQGRSYEQYF
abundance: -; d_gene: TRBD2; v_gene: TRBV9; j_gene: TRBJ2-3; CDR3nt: TGTGCCAGCAGCGCGATGACGACTAGCGGGGCCACAGATACGCAGTATTTT; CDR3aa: CASSAMTTSGATDTQYF
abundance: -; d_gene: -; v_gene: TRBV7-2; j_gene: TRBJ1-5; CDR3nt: TGTGCCAGCAGCCCCCAGGGGACGACTAGCAATCAGCCCCAGCATTTT; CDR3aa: CASSPQGTTSNQPQHF
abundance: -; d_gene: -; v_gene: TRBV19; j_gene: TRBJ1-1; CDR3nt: TGTGCCAGTAGTATCCCCAGGGCCACGACTGAAGCTTTCTTT; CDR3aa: CASSIPRATTEAFF
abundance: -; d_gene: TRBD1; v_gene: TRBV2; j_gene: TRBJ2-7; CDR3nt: TGTGCCAGCAGTGAATCGAGGGACAGGTCCTACGAGCAGTACTTC; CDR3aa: CASSESRDRSYEQYF
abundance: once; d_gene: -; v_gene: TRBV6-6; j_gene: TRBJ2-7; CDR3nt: TGTGCCAGCAGTTACGACATCAATTTGTACGAGCAGTACTTC; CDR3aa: CASSYDINLYEQYF
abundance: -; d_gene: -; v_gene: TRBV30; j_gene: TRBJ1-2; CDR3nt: TGTGCCTGGAGTCCGACAGCTAACTATGGCTACACCTTC; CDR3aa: CAWSPTANYGYTF
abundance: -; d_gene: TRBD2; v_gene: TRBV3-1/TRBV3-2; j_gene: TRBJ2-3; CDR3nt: TGTGCCAGCAGCCAAGGGTGGTCGGACAGACTAGCGGATACGCAGTATTTT; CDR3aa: CASSQGWSDRLADTQYF
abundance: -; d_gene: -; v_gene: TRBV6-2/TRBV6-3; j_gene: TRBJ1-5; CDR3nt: TGTGCCAGCAGTTACTCCATGTTTAGCAATCAGCCCCAGCATTTT; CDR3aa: CASSYSMFSNQPQHF
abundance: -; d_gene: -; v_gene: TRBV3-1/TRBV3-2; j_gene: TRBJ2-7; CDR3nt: TGTGCCAGCAGCACCGACTGGACGACAGGAGGCGAGCAGTACTTC; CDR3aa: CASSTDWTTGGEQYF
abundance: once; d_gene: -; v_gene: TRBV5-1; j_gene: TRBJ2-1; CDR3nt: TGCGCCAGCAGCTTGGGTTCGACTAGGATCGGCAATGAGCAGTTCTTC; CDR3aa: CASSLGSTRIGNEQFF
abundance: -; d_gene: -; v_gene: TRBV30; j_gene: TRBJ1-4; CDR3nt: TGTGCCTGGAGCTCTTATAGTCGGGAATTACTGTTTTTT; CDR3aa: CAWSSYSRELLFF
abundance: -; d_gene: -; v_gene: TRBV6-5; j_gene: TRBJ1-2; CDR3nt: TGTGCCAGCAGATTCCAGGGGTTAGCTAACTATGGCTACACCTTC; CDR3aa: CASRFQGLANYGYTF
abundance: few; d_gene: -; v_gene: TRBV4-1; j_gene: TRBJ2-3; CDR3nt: TGCGCCAGCAGCCAAAGTGGCGGTTATACGCAGTATTTT; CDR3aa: CASSQSGGYTQYF
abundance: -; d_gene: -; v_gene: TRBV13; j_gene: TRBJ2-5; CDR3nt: TGTGCCAGCAGCTTGGGGGCTATAAGACAAGAGACCCAGTACTTC; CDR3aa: CASSLGAIRQETQYF
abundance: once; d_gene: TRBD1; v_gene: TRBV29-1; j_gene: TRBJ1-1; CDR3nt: TGCAGCGTTGAAGACGTAATTGGACAGGCCAACACTGAAGCTTTCTTT; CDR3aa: CSVEDVIGQANTEAFF
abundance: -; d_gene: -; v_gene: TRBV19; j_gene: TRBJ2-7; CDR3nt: TGTGCCAGTAGTATAGCCAGCGGCTGGTCCTACGAGCAGTACTTC; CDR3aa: CASSIASGWSYEQYF
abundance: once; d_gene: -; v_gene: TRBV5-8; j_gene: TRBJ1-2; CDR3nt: TGTGCCAGCAGCTTGGAGGGCAGGGTAGTTGGCTACACCTTC; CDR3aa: CASSLEGRVVGYTF
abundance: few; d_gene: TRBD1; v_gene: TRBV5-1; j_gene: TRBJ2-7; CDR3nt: TGCGCCAGCAGACACAGACAGGGCGAGGACGAGCAGTACTTC; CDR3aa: CASRHRQGEDEQYF
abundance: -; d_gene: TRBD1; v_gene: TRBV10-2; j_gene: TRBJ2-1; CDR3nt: TGCGCCAGCAGAGAGCCACAGGGGGCCTTGGCCTACAATGAGCAGTTCTTC; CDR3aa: CASREPQGALAYNEQFF
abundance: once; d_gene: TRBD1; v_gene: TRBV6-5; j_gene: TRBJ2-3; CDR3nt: TGTGCCAGCAGCCGAAGGGACAGCCGGGGAGATACGCAGTATTTT; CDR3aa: CASSRRDSRGDTQYF